The sequence of this T cell receptor beta chain was determined in a study of cytomegalovirus exposure and HLA in healthy donors. Study-wide results and caveats: Most TCR sequences showed up rarely, but some public TCRs showed up in many donors. A missense variant in DCLRE1C was later tied to TCR beta V- and J-gene trimming.

The CDR3 runs 13 residues. Looked up from germline, CDR1 is KGHSH and CDR2 is LQKENI. The PCR contained 60 Vbeta and 13 Jbeta primers. Assay: immunoSEQ multiplex PCR; the TCRdb copy retains only in-frame clones and omits some. The sample has about 89,000 clones, about 85% seen once. On this clone: Its cognate antigen is unknown. At one boundary the junction diverges from the germline segment, which might be a read error.

Input material: PBMCs. The chain combines TRBV18 with TRBJ1-1; weak D call: TRBD1 (5 bases). The TCR comes from a man aged 35 to 55 in good health and CMV-seropositive. The CDR3 reads CASAPKQVTEAFF. For the CDR3, the DNA is TGTGCCAGCGCACCGAAACAGGTCACTGAAGCTTTCTTT.